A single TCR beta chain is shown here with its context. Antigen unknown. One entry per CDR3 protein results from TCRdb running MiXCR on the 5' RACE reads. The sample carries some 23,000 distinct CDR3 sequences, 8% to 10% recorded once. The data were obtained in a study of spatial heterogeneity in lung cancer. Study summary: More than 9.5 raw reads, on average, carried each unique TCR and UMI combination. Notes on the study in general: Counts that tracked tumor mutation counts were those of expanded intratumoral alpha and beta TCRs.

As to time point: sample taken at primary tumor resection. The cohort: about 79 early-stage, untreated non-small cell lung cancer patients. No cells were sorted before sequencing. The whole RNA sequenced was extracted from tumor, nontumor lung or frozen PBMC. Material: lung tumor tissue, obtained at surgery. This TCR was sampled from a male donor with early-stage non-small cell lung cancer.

CDR3 nucleotides: TGCAGTGCTACACCCGGACAGGTCGTTGACTATGGCTACACCTTC. It encodes CSATPGQVVDYGYTF. V is TRBV20-1 and J is TRBJ1-2; 7 nucleotides match TRBD1. J was trimmed by 3 bases and V by 4 bases; bases with no gene match: 11. Germline V gene data show CDR1 as DFQATT and CDR2 as SNEGSKA (reference sequence). The CDR3 totals 15 residues.